These 27 T cell receptor beta chains came from one sample sequenced in a study of cytomegalovirus exposure and HLA in healthy donors. It was with 60 Vbeta and 13 Jbeta primers that the PCR ran. Here immunoSEQ multiplex PCR was the method, and the copy in TCRdb shows in-frame clones only, minus some. This sample has under 200,000 clones, with 82% found just once. The sequenced material came from PBMCs. These receptors were obtained from a male donor in good health and CMV-seropositive.

This rearrangement joins TRBV6-5 to TRBJ1-2; D is unclear. The germline V gene encodes CDR1 MNHEY and CDR2 SVGAGI. The V and J ends lost 0 bases and 8 bases respectively, with 10 bases between them. The CDR3 runs to 13 residues. In DNA form, the CDR3 reads TGTGCCAGCAGTTACTCGGTTACGAGGGGCTACACCTTC. It codes for CASSYSVTRGYTF.

This clone was detected a few times. The J gene is TRBJ2-3, the V gene TRBV5-6; D call uncertain. This CDR3 comprises 14 residues. Trimming removed 1 base at V and 2 bases at J, with 8 bases between. Germline CDR1 and CDR2: SGHDT and YYEEEE. The CDR3 region has the DNA TGTGCCAGCAGCTTGATCACTACCACAGATACGCAGTATTTT. It yields the protein CASSLITTTDTQYF.

This clone occurred once. The rearrangement links TRBV29-1 to TRBJ1-5, with TRBD1 matching 9 bases. Germline CDR1 SQVTM, CDR2 ANQGSEA. Unmatched junction bases numbered 6, after V lost 6 bases and J lost 3 bases. This CDR3 has 14 amino acids. CDR3 DNA: TGCAGCGTCTGGGACAGGGAGGTCAATCAGCCCCAGCATTTT. Its translation: CSVWDREVNQPQHF.

The rearrangement joins TRBV6-6 to TRBJ1-3, with D uncertain. This CDR3 has 13 amino acids. Germline values: CDR1 MNHNY, CDR2 SVGAGI (reference sequence). Trimming removed 2 bases at V and 4 bases at J, with 6 bases between. The CDR3 DNA sequence: TGTGCCAGCAGTTACGGGGAGGGAAACACCATATATTTT. Its protein is CASSYGEGNTIYF.

There are a few counts of this clone. The chain employs TRBV28 and TRBJ1-2, with 9 bases matching TRBD1. This CDR3 comprises 15 residues. V was pared by 5 bases and J by 2 bases, with 6 bases of the junction left unmatched. The V gene's germline CDR1 is MDHEN and CDR2 SYDVKM. In DNA, the CDR3 is TGTGCCAGCAGTCCCGAGACAGGGGGGAACTATGGCTACACCTTC. Translating it yields CASSPETGGNYGYTF.

V usage is TRBV2 and J usage is TRBJ2-1; TRBD1 matches 10 bases. The CDR3 runs 14 residues. The junction had 2 bases not matched to a gene; V was cut back by 1 base and J by 8 bases. Germline lookup yields CDR1 SNHLY and CDR2 FYNNEI. The DNA of the CDR3 is TGTGCCAGCAGTGAAGGGACAGGGGGATATGAGCAGTTCTTC. As protein: CASSEGTGGYEQFF.

This clone was counted a single time. This chain connects TRBV4-3 to TRBJ2-1; 12 positions match TRBD2. The germline V gene has CDR1 LGHNA and CDR2 YSLEER. The CDR3 covers 16 residues. Trimming took 0 bases from V and 7 from J; bases not matched to a gene: 4. The CDR3 spells CASSQDLTSGGNEQFF. The CDR3 nucleotides read TGCGCCAGCAGCCAAGACTTAACTAGCGGGGGGAATGAGCAGTTCTTC.

The chain employs TRBV5-1 and TRBJ2-5; D call uncertain. The J call may be mistaken, given a closer DNA end match to TRBJ2-7. Germline V lookup: CDR1 SGHRS, CDR2 YFSETQ. The CDR3 spans 12 residues. The DNA for the CDR3 is TGCGCCAGCAGCTTGGATAAGTACGAGCAGTACTTC. It is translated as CASSLDKYEQYF.

This clone turned up a few times. The rearrangement joins TRBV28 to TRBJ1-2, with 7 bases fitting TRBD1. This CDR3 is 14 amino acids long. The V gene's germline CDR1 is MDHEN and CDR2 SYDVKM. After removal of 3 bases from V and 2 bases from J, the junction contained 3 bases not matched to a gene. CDR3 nucleotides: TGTGCCAGCAGTTTTTCGGGACAGAACTATGGCTACACCTTC. The encoded protein is CASSFSGQNYGYTF.

This clone occurred once. Germline is not matched at one junction end, which may reflect a read error. The V call is TRBV10-3, the J call TRBJ2-6; D might be TRBD1 (5 bases). The CDR3 consists of 15 residues. Germline V gene sequence: CDR1 ENHRY, CDR2 SYGVKD. CDR3: CAISNPGSGANGLTF. CDR3 DNA: TGTGCCATCAGTAACCCAGGGTCTGGGGCCAACGGCCTGACTTTC.

The rearrangement joins TRBV28 to TRBJ2-7, with a weak D call TRBD2 (6 bases). The V gene lost 2 bases and the J gene lost 2 bases, with 10 bases spanning the gap. This CDR3 contains 14 residues. Looked up from germline, CDR1 is MDHEN and CDR2 is SYDVKM. In DNA form, the CDR3 reads TGTGCCAGCAGTTTAGGGGGGAATCCCTACGAGCAGTACTTC. This sequence encodes CASSLGGNPYEQYF.

The chain is built from TRBV28 and TRBJ2-7; D is undetermined. Trimming stripped 7 bases from V and 6 bases from J, with 40 bases between. The V gene's germline CDR1 is MDHEN and CDR2 SYDVKM. The CDR3 is made up of 21 amino acids. CDR3 residues: CASNPYFLKSLRLGRSGEQYF. In DNA form, the CDR3 reads TGTGCCAGCAACCCGTATTTCCTTAAGTCTTTGCGGCTCGGCCGTTCTGGCGAGCAGTACTTC.

This chain connects TRBV5-5 to TRBJ1-5, with TRBD1 matching over 7 bases. Losses at the gene ends were 3 bases for V and 5 bases for J; bases not matched to a gene: 11. This CDR3 has 16 residues. Germline CDR1 is SGHKS and CDR2 is YYEKEE (reference sequence). The CDR3 bases are TGTGCCAGCAGCTCTACTCCCGGACAGGTTTATCAGCCCCAGCATTTT. Translation: CASSSTPGQVYQPQHF.

This chain links TRBV30 with TRBJ1-4; the match to TRBD1 covers 10 bases. Germline CDR1 is GTSNPN and CDR2 is SVGIG (reference sequence). V shed 5 bases and J 14 bases; nucleotides not matched to a gene: 5. The CDR3 covers 11 residues. The CDR3 DNA sequence: TGTGCCTGGCGGACAGGGGGACGTCTGTTTTTT. Its translation: CAWRTGGRLFF.

The CDR3 loop reads CSADKSLSGNTIYF. CDR3 bases: TGCAGCGCTGATAAAAGCCTCTCTGGAAACACCATATATTTT. The chain links TRBV29-1 to TRBJ1-3; D gene unclear. This CDR3 comprises 14 residues. The V gene's germline CDR1 is SQVTM and CDR2 ANQGSEA. Deletions cut 7 bases from V and 0 bases from J, with 13 bases between.

The CDR3 loop is CASSLSPGSWTEAFF. The CDR3 DNA is TGTGCCAGCAGTTTATCGCCGGGGTCTTGGACTGAAGCTTTCTTT. The chain employs TRBV27 and TRBJ1-1; D is unclear. The V end was cut by 0 bases, the J end by 5 bases, with 13 bases between. The CDR3 runs 15 residues. The germline gives CDR1 MNHEY, CDR2 SMNVEV (reference sequence).

The rearrangement joins TRBV11-3 to TRBJ2-1; TRBD1 matches 8 bases. CDR1 and CDR2 (germline): SGHNT, YENEEA. There are 18 residues in the CDR3. V was clipped by 0 bases and J by 0 bases; unmatched bases: 7. The CDR3 sequence is CASSLEQGGSSSYNEQFF. CDR3 DNA sequence: TGTGCCAGCAGCTTAGAACAGGGGGGCTCTAGCTCCTACAATGAGCAGTTCTTC.

This sequence joins TRBV11-2 and TRBJ2-7; 9 bases are a match to TRBD1. CDR3 length: 14 residues. Per the germline V gene, CDR1 is SGHAT and CDR2 is FQNNGV. V lost 6 bases to trimming and J lost 1 base; unmatched junction nucleotides: 4. CDR3 residues: CASRVGTGSYEQYF. CDR3 bases: TGTGCCAGCAGGGTGGGGACAGGGTCCTACGAGCAGTACTTC.

The rearrangement uses TRBV12-2 and TRBJ2-2; TRBD2, the table's D call, was not compared with the DNA. TRBV12-2 corresponds to a pseudogene. The CDR3 sequence is 15 residues long. The chain's CDR3 is CASLSSGAKGGELFF. The DNA for the CDR3 is TGTGCAAGTCTCAGTTCGGGAGCGAAAGGCGGGGAGCTGTTTTTT.

This chain uses TRBV5-6 with TRBJ2-3; 7 nucleotides match TRBD2. V lost 7 bases to trimming and J lost 2 bases; unmatched junction nucleotides: 1. The CDR3 is made up of 12 amino acids. Germline V gene lookup returns CDR1 SGHDT and CDR2 YYEEEE. This CDR3 reads CASQRDTDTQYF. The CDR3 coding sequence is TGTGCCAGCCAGCGGGACACAGATACGCAGTATTTT.

CDR3 sequence (DNA): TGCGCCAGCAGTACGTCCCGGGACAGGGTTAATGAGCAGTTCTTC. It specifies CASSTSRDRVNEQFF. The chain is built from TRBV10-2 and TRBJ2-1; 9 bases align to TRBD1. The CDR3 extends over 15 amino acids. Losses at the gene ends were 5 bases for V and 7 bases for J; bases not matched to a gene: 9. CDR1 WSHSY and CDR2 SAAADI come from the germline V gene.

This clone was detected only a few times. The genes are TRBV11-2 and TRBJ2-1, with TRBD2 matching over 9 bases. The germline CDR1 and CDR2 sequences are SGHAT and FQNNGV. The V gene end was trimmed by 1 base and the J gene end by 4 bases; junction bases not matched to a gene: 5. This CDR3 is built from 16 residues. The CDR3 reads CASSLVGGGVYNEQFF. The CDR3 nucleotides read TGTGCCAGCAGCTTAGTGGGCGGGGGGGTTTACAATGAGCAGTTCTTC.

The gene calls are TRBV5-1 and TRBJ2-3; a possible D gene is TRBD2 (5 bases). The length of the CDR3 is 13 residues. Germline assignment: CDR1 SGHRS and CDR2 YFSETQ. V gave up 5 bases and J gave up 2 bases, with 9 bases separating them. The CDR3 nucleotides read TGCGCCAGCAGAACGGGATTCACAGATACGCAGTATTTT. Translated: CASRTGFTDTQYF.

This chain uses TRBV28 with TRBJ1-2; 7 bases fit TRBD1. Germline trimming cut 6 bases from V and 3 bases from J; bases unmatched to any gene: 7. Germline V gene lookup returns CDR1 MDHEN and CDR2 SYDVKM. The CDR3 runs 14 residues. The CDR3: CASSQGTDHYGYTF. CDR3 sequence (DNA): TGTGCCAGCAGCCAAGGGACAGACCACTATGGCTACACCTTC.

The chain joins TRBV19 to TRBJ1-5; TRBD1 agrees at 10 bases. The germline CDR1 and CDR2 sequences are LNHDA and SQIVND (reference sequence). The length of the CDR3 is 15 residues. Trimming at V came to 6 bases and at J to 3 bases, leaving 5 bases not matched to a gene. CDR3 DNA: TGTGCCAGTAGGCGGGACAGGGGATACAATCAGCCCCAGCATTTT. It is translated as CASRRDRGYNQPQHF.

The J gene is TRBJ1-5, the V gene TRBV19; possibly TRBD1 for D (5 bases). Trimming pared 5 bases from V and 1 base from J, leaving 12 bases between. This CDR3 is built from 15 residues. CDR1 LNHDA and CDR2 SQIVND come from the germline V gene (reference sequence). Here the CDR3 DNA reads TGTGCCAGTAGTTACGGCAGGGTGAGCAATCAGCCCCAGCATTTT. Translating gives CASSYGRVSNQPQHF.

This clone was seen a single time. The V call is TRBV5-1, the J call TRBJ1-5; D is ambiguous. Germline values: CDR1 SGHRS, CDR2 YFSETQ. CDR3 length: 15 amino acids. The V end lost 4 bases, the J end lost 1 base, and 12 bases lay between the germline ends. In nucleotides, the CDR3 is TGCGCCAGCAGCCCTGACAACCCCAGCAATCAGCCCCAGCATTTT. Its protein is CASSPDNPSNQPQHF.